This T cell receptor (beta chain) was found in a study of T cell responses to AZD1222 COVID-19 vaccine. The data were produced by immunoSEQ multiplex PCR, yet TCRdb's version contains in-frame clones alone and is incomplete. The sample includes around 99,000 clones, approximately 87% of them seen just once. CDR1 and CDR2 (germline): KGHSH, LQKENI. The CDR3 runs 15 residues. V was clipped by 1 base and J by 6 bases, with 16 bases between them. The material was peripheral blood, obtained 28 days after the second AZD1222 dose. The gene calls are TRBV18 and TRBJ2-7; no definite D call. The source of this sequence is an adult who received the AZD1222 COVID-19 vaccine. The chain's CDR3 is CASSPRQQLTREQYF. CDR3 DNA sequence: TGTGCCAGCTCACCACGACAACAACTAACTCGCGAGCAGTACTTC.